This passage covers 31 T cell receptor beta chains from one sample sequenced in a study of blood T cell repertoires in COVID-19. TCRdb's table, derived via immunoSEQ multiplex PCR, lists solely in-frame clones and lacks some. This repertoire shows about 100,000 clones, approximately 86% found once; its top ten account for under 2%. The specimen was peripheral blood. The receptors originated from a man at least 80 years old with acute or convalescent COVID-19.

V gene TRBV19 combines with J gene TRBJ2-3; TRBD2 is a possible D gene (5 bases). The germline V gene has CDR1 LNHDA and CDR2 SQIVND (reference sequence). V was pared by 4 bases and J by 3 bases, with 17 bases between. The CDR3 runs 16 residues. CDR3 nucleotide sequence: TGTGCCAGTAGTAGGGCTGGGAGAGGTGGAACAGATACGCAGTATTTT. Protein: CASSRAGRGGTDTQYF.

J is TRBJ1-1 and V is TRBV29-1, with a weak D call TRBD1 (5 bases). The CDR3 has 14 residues. Germline lookup yields CDR1 SQVTM and CDR2 ANQGSEA. With 4 bases removed from V and 4 bases from J, the gap between germline ends came to 16 bases. For the CDR3, the DNA is TGCAGCGTTGGAACCTCAGGGTTTGTCACTGAAGCTTTCTTT. This translates into CSVGTSGFVTEAFF.

This clone showed up just a few times. The gene calls are TRBV30 and TRBJ1-2; possibly TRBD1 for D (5 bases). There are 12 residues in the CDR3. V lost 1 base and J 4 bases, leaving 7 bases between the germline ends. Germline V CDR1 and CDR2: GTSNPN, SVGIG (reference sequence). The CDR3 region is CAWSGTPYGYTF. The CDR3 DNA follows: TGTGCCTGGAGTGGGACACCCTATGGCTACACCTTC.

The chain recombines TRBV28 with TRBJ2-1; D is perhaps TRBD2 (6 bases). Germline V gives CDR1 MDHEN, CDR2 SYDVKM. The CDR3 covers 15 residues. Deletions cut 2 bases from V and 8 bases from J, with 16 bases between. Written as DNA, the CDR3 is TGTGCCAGCAGTTTAGTGGGGACTTCCACAGATGAGCAGTTCTTC. Translation gives CASSLVGTSTDEQFF. Complete variable domain (other parts from reference TRBV28 and TRBJ2-1): DVKVTQSSRYLVKRTGEKVFLECVQDMDHENMFWYRQDPGLGLRLIYFSYDVKMKEKGDIPEGYSVSREKKERFSLILESASTNQTSMYLCASSLVGTSTDEQFFGPGTRLTVL.

The chain has TRBV19 and TRBJ1-5, with 7 bases lining up with TRBD1. CDR1 and CDR2 from the germline V gene are LNHDA and SQIVND (reference sequence). Trimming at V came to 4 bases and at J to 0 bases, leaving 3 bases not matched to a gene. This CDR3 has 15 residues. The CDR3 is CASSTQGHSNQPQHF. CDR3 DNA: TGTGCCAGTAGTACACAGGGGCATAGCAATCAGCCCCAGCATTTT.

The chain is built from TRBV5-5 and TRBJ2-5; a possible D gene is TRBD1 (5 bases). V was cut by 1 base and J by 5 bases, with 9 bases left in between. CDR3 size: 13 residues. CDR1 is SGHKS and CDR2 is YYEKEE in the germline V gene (reference sequence). CDR3 in DNA: TGTGCCAGCAGCTTGTTAGGGGTTGAGACCCAGTACTTC. Its translation is CASSLLGVETQYF.

This chain connects TRBV11-2 to TRBJ2-7, with 10 bases fitting TRBD2. Germline V gene data show CDR1 as SGHAT and CDR2 as FQNNGV. The CDR3 sequence is 17 residues long. V was clipped by 1 base and J by 3 bases; unmatched bases: 9. In nucleotides, the CDR3 is TGTGCCAGCAGCTTAGCGGAGGGACTAGCGAGCGTCTACGAGCAGTACTTC. The encoded protein is CASSLAEGLASVYEQYF.

The rearrangement joins TRBV9 to TRBJ2-1; the match to TRBD1 covers 10 bases. The V and J ends lost 4 bases and 0 bases, in that order; junction bases with no gene match: 7. Germline assignment: CDR1 SGDLS and CDR2 YYNGEE. The CDR3 covers 17 residues. CDR3 bases: TGTGCCAGCAGCCCCCGGGACAGGGGAAGCTCCTACAATGAGCAGTTCTTC. This encodes CASSPRDRGSSYNEQFF.

This clone occurred a few times. This sample includes further DNA sequences coding for the same CDR3. This chain links TRBV5-1 with TRBJ1-2, with TRBD1 as a possible D gene (6 bases). Per the germline V gene, CDR1 is SGHRS and CDR2 is YFSETQ. The length of the CDR3 is 14 residues. Trimming cost V 0 bases and J 2 bases, with 8 bases left between them. CDR3 amino acids: CASSLGTANYGYTF. DNA of the CDR3: TGCGCCAGCAGCTTGGGGACAGCCAACTATGGCTACACCTTC.

The J gene is TRBJ1-3, the V gene TRBV28; 8 nucleotides match TRBD1. This CDR3 is built from 14 residues. V trimming: 6 bases; J trimming: 9 bases; junction bases outside the gene matches: 10. Germline CDR1 is MDHEN and CDR2 is SYDVKM. This CDR3 reads CASSLSGGQSTIYF. CDR3 nucleotides: TGTGCCAGCAGCCTCTCAGGGGGCCAGAGCACCATATATTTT.

This chain joins TRBV7-2 and TRBJ2-5; TRBD2 agrees at 7 bases. Germline values: CDR1 SGHTA, CDR2 FQGNSA. The CDR3 contains 15 residues. With 5 bases clipped from V and 5 bases from J, the junction kept 11 bases outside the gene matches. As DNA, the CDR3 is TGTGCCAGCAGCGTCGGACTAGGAGAACTGGAGACCCAGTACTTC. It translates to CASSVGLGELETQYF.

The chain uses TRBV7-2 and TRBJ2-1; 7 nucleotides line up with TRBD2. CDR1 and CDR2 (germline): SGHTA, FQGNSA. The length of the CDR3 is 16 residues. Trimming cost V 5 bases and J 4 bases; bases outside gene matches: 11. Written as DNA, the CDR3 is TGTGCCAGCAGCAGAACCGGGACTACCTCGTACAATGAGCAGTTCTTC. Its protein is CASSRTGTTSYNEQFF. Full variable domain (remainder filled in from reference TRBV7-2 and TRBJ2-1): GAGVSQSPSNKVTEKGKDVELRCDPISGHTALYWYRQSLGQGLEFLIYFQGNSAPDKSGLPSDRFSAERTGGSVSTLTIQRTQQEDSAVYLCASSRTGTTSYNEQFFGPGTRLTVL.

The chain is built from TRBV19 and TRBJ2-2; 7 nucleotides match TRBD1. Germline V gene lookup returns CDR1 LNHDA and CDR2 SQIVND (reference sequence). The CDR3 contains 14 residues. The junction had 1 base not matched to a gene; V was cut back by 4 bases and J by 2 bases. The CDR3 DNA is TGTGCCAGTAGTAGGGACAGCAACACCGGGGAGCTGTTTTTT. It translates to CASSRDSNTGELFF.

The chain recombines TRBV7-3 with TRBJ2-1, with 8 positions matching TRBD2. Germline CDR1 reads SGHTA; CDR2 reads FQGTGA. This CDR3 contains 13 residues. Trimming cost V 4 bases and J 5 bases; bases outside gene matches: 1. The CDR3 sequence is CASSSGRDNEQFF. DNA for the CDR3: TGTGCCAGCAGCTCCGGGAGGGACAATGAGCAGTTCTTC.

This rearrangement joins TRBV5-6 to TRBJ2-3; 9 bases fit TRBD1. Germline CDR1 is SGHDT and CDR2 is YYEEEE. The CDR3 covers 15 residues. V was pared by 5 bases and J by 0 bases, with 4 bases of the junction left unmatched. In DNA, the CDR3 is TGTGCCAGCAGTTACGACAGGGGGAGCACAGATACGCAGTATTTT. It is translated as CASSYDRGSTDTQYF.

CDR3 DNA sequence: TGTGCCAGCGGCGACCGGGGGGAAAAACTGTTTTTT. Encoded protein: CASGDRGEKLFF. This chain uses TRBV6-5 with TRBJ1-4, with TRBD1 as a possible D gene (5 bases). The germline V and J ends were trimmed by 8 bases and 8 bases, with 12 bases remaining between them. The length of the CDR3 is 12 residues. The V gene's germline CDR1 is MNHEY and CDR2 SVGAGI.

The chain joins TRBV7-6 to TRBJ2-1; 9 bases are shared with TRBD2. The CDR3 sequence is 15 residues long. Per germline, CDR1 SGHVS and CDR2 FNYEAQ. Trimming at V came to 1 base and at J to 7 bases, leaving 5 bases not matched to a gene. The CDR3 region is CASSLGLAGYNEQFF. The CDR3 DNA sequence: TGTGCCAGCAGCTTAGGGCTAGCGGGATATAATGAGCAGTTCTTC.

The chain is built from TRBV19 and TRBJ1-2; 8 bases agree with TRBD1. The CDR3 covers 13 residues. CDR1 and CDR2 from the germline V gene are LNHDA and SQIVND (reference sequence). J lost 6 bases, V lost 6 bases, and 6 bases had no gene match. The CDR3 nucleotides are TGTGCCAGTAGCCCGGACAGGGCCCATGGCTACACCTTC. Encoded protein: CASSPDRAHGYTF. Variable domain in full (rest from reference TRBV19 and TRBJ1-2): DGGITQSPKYLFRKEGQNVTLSCEQNLNHDAMYWYRQDPGQGLRLIYYSQIVNDFQKGDIAEGYSVSREKKESFPLTVTSAQKNPTAFYLCASSPDRAHGYTFGSGTRLTVV.

The chain employs TRBV25-1 and TRBJ2-2; TRBD2 aligns across 8 bases. The CDR3 length is 18 residues. Germline CDR1 MGHDK, CDR2 SYGVNS. With V trimmed by 1 base and J by 0 bases, 7 bases remained unmatched. CDR3 protein: CASSEFLAGGSNTGELFF. The CDR3 DNA reads TGTGCCAGCAGTGAATTTCTCGCGGGAGGCTCGAACACCGGGGAGCTGTTTTTT.

The chain employs TRBV6-5 and TRBJ1-5; D not resolved. The V and J ends lost 8 bases and 14 bases respectively, with 13 bases between them. CDR1 is MNHEY, CDR2 SVGAGI, per germline. This CDR3 is built from 10 residues. The CDR3 is CASETTFKHF. CDR3 in DNA: TGTGCCAGCGAAACAACGTTTAAGCATTTT.

A single count supports this clone. The CDR3 spells CATSGRTGGLWNTGELFF. The CDR3 DNA reads as TGTGCCACCAGTGGCCGGACAGGGGGCTTGTGGAACACCGGGGAGCTGTTTTTT. The chain has TRBV24-1 and TRBJ2-2; 11 bases line up with TRBD1. V shed 5 bases and J 1 base; nucleotides not matched to a gene: 8. Germline CDR1 reads KGHDR; CDR2 reads SFDVKD. CDR3 length: 18 amino acids.

The chain combines TRBV4-1 with TRBJ1-6; D is unclear. Germline values: CDR1 MGHRA, CDR2 YSYEKL. Trimming cost V 1 base and J 6 bases, with 13 bases left between them. CDR3 length: 16 residues. The DNA for the CDR3 is TGCGCCAGCAGCCAAGGTTCTAGTTCACCTAATTCACCCCTCCACTTT. Translated, it gives CASSQGSSSPNSPLHF.

The chain uses TRBV28 and TRBJ1-4, with 7 bases fitting TRBD1. The germline gives CDR1 MDHEN, CDR2 SYDVKM. CDR3 size: 15 residues. V was clipped by 4 bases and J by 4 bases; unmatched bases: 6. CDR3: CASSSYRGGNEKLFF. The CDR3 DNA is TGTGCCAGCAGTTCGTACAGGGGCGGTAATGAAAAACTGTTTTTT.

There are a few counts of this clone. The V call is TRBV7-6, the J call TRBJ2-7, with D possibly TRBD2 on 6 matching bases. V lost 5 bases and J lost 0, with 14 bases in between. Germline values: CDR1 SGHVS, CDR2 FNYEAQ. CDR3 length: 15 residues. The CDR3 nucleotides read TGTGCCAGCAGCCCCCGCGCGGGAAGCTCCTACGAGCAGTACTTC. This gives the protein CASSPRAGSSYEQYF.

The chain recombines TRBV4-3 with TRBJ1-6, with D possibly matching TRBD1 (6 bases). The V end lost 4 bases, the J end lost 7 bases, and 32 bases lay between the germline ends. This CDR3 has 21 amino acids. In germline, CDR1 is LGHNA, CDR2 YSLEER. The CDR3 coding sequence is TGCGCCAGCAGCCTTCACCCTACGGGACAACCCCGCTTGATAGCGAATTCACCCCTCCACTTT. Protein product: CASSLHPTGQPRLIANSPLHF.

The gene calls are TRBV19 and TRBJ1-1, with D maybe TRBD1 (5 bases). V was clipped by 0 bases and J by 4 bases, with 9 bases between them. The CDR3 has 14 residues. Germline V CDR1 and CDR2: LNHDA, SQIVND (reference sequence). The CDR3 sequence: CASSIDRGTTEAFF. CDR3 nucleotide sequence: TGTGCCAGTAGTATAGATCGGGGGACCACTGAAGCTTTCTTT.

This chain uses TRBV6-5 with TRBJ1-2, with 10 bases lining up with TRBD1. In germline, CDR1 is MNHEY, CDR2 SVGAGI. The CDR3 has 14 residues. The junction had 4 bases not matched to a gene; V was cut back by 5 bases and J by 4 bases. CDR3 DNA sequence: TGTGCCAGCAGTCCAGGGACAGGGGCCTATGGCTACACCTTC. It yields the protein CASSPGTGAYGYTF.

The chain recombines TRBV14 with TRBJ2-7; TRBD1 is a possible D gene (6 bases). Trimming left V 4 bases short and J 0 bases short, with 13 bases between. The CDR3 totals 15 residues. In germline, CDR1 is SGHDN, CDR2 FVKESK. CDR3 DNA sequence: TGTGCCAGCAGCCGAAGAGAGGGGGTCTCCTACGAGCAGTACTTC. Translated: CASSRREGVSYEQYF. Full variable domain (missing parts from reference TRBV14 and TRBJ2-7): EAGVTQFPSHSVIEKGQTVTLRCDPISGHDNLYWYRRVMGKEIKFLLHFVKESKQDESGMPNNRFLAERTGGTYSTLKVQPAELEDSGVYFCASSRREGVSYEQYFGPGTRLTVT.

V usage is TRBV6-2 or TRBV6-3 and J usage is TRBJ2-3, with 9 bases identical to TRBD1. Unmatched junction bases numbered 10, after V lost 6 bases and J lost 3 bases. This CDR3 is built from 16 residues. Germline assignment: CDR1 MNHEY and CDR2 SVGEGT. The CDR3 sequence is CASSPGTGISTDTQYF. The CDR3 DNA reads TGTGCCAGCAGCCCCGGGACAGGGATATCGACAGATACGCAGTATTTT.

The CDR3 here is CASSLYGANTPYEQYF. The CDR3 nucleotides read TGTGCCAGCAGCTTGTATGGTGCCAATACTCCCTACGAGCAGTACTTC. The chain links TRBV5-5 to TRBJ2-7; D gene uncertain. The CDR3 loop spans 16 amino acids. Germline V gives CDR1 SGHKS, CDR2 YYEKEE (reference sequence). The V end lost 1 base, the J end lost 2 bases, and 16 bases lay between the germline ends.

The gene calls are TRBV5-6 and TRBJ1-1; 8 positions agree with TRBD1. Trimming removed 4 bases from V and 7 bases from J; junction bases left unmatched: 12. This CDR3 comprises 15 residues. CDR1 is SGHDT and CDR2 is YYEEEE in the germline V gene. CDR3 amino acids: CASSVWDRSRGEAFF. The CDR3 DNA sequence: TGTGCCAGCAGCGTATGGGACAGGTCTAGGGGTGAAGCTTTCTTT.